The TCR beta chain under discussion was sequenced for a study of PD-L1 blockade in urothelial cancer. TCRdb's table, derived via immunoSEQ multiplex PCR, lists solely in-frame clones and lacks some. The table includes approximately 38,000 clones, approximately 86% detected once. Stated time point: peripheral blood 6 weeks after treatment start. Trimming took 9 bases from V and 0 from J, leaving 12 bases between them. Germline V lookup: CDR1 SGHRS, CDR2 YFSETQ. The CDR3 is made up of 14 amino acids. This sample comprised PBMCs, obtained around atezolizumab (anti-PD-L1) treatment. The V gene is TRBV5-1, the J gene TRBJ2-2; D gene ambiguous. The sequence was collected from a man between 60 and 70 years old with urothelial cancer. The CDR3 sequence: CATKTIANTGELFF. CDR3 in DNA: TGCGCCACCAAGACAATCGCGAACACCGGGGAGCTGTTTTTT.